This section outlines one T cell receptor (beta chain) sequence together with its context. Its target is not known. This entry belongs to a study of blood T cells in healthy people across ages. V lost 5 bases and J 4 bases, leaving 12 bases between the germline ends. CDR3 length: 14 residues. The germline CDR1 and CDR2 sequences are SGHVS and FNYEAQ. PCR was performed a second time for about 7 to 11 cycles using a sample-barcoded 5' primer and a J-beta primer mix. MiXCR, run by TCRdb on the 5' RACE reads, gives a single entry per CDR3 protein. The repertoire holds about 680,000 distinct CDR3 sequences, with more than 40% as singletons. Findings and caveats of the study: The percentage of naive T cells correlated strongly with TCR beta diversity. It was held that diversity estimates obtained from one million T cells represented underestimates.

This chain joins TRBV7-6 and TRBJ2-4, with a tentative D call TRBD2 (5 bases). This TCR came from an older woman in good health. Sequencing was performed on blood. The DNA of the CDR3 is TGTGCCAGCAGCCCGAGTGCGGGTAAAAACATTCAGTACTTC. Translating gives CASSPSAGKNIQYF.